One and the same sample provided the 2 T cell receptor beta chains below, sequenced in a study of cytomegalovirus exposure and HLA in healthy donors. With 60 Vbeta and 13 Jbeta primers, the PCR was carried out. Sequencing was performed with immunoSEQ multiplex PCR; in TCRdb, only in-frame clones are kept and a portion is missing. Among over 90,000 clones listed, 75% to 85% were seen once. The material sequenced was PBMCs. These receptors originate from a woman younger than 35 in good health and CMV-seropositive.

This rearrangement joins TRBV19 to TRBJ1-5, with 8 bases fitting TRBD1. This CDR3 comprises 14 residues. V shed 6 bases and J 3 bases; nucleotides not matched to a gene: 4. Per the germline V gene, CDR1 is LNHDA and CDR2 is SQIVND (reference sequence). CDR3 in DNA: TGTGCCAGTAGACGGGACAGGCCCAATCAGCCCCAGCATTTT. It yields the protein CASRRDRPNQPQHF.

Regarding this clone: An end of the junction does not agree with germline; a read error may underlie this. The chain carries TRBV7-7 and TRBJ2-5; 9 bases line up with TRBD1. The germline V gene encodes CDR1 SSHAT and CDR2 FNYEAQ (reference sequence). The length of the CDR3 is 15 residues. In nucleotides, the CDR3 is TGTGCTAGCAGCTTAGCCGGGACAGGGTTGAAGACCCAGTACTTC. Amino acid sequence: CASSLAGTGLKTQYF.